This paragraph covers one T cell receptor (beta chain) sequence. The antigen is unknown. The CDR3 runs 16 residues. V shed 6 bases and J shed 2 bases, with 18 bases lying between them. Germline CDR1 reads KGHSH; CDR2 reads LQKENI. The table came from immunoSEQ multiplex PCR; TCRdb's copy has only in-frame clones and leaves some out. Among around 2.5 million clones listed, roughly 93% were seen once. This entry comes from a study of shared clonotypes between healthy human individuals. General observations from the study: Generation probabilities of non-shared clonotypes were lower (relative to those shared by all four donors).

V gene TRBV18 combines with J gene TRBJ2-3; tentatively, D is TRBD1 or TRBD2 (5 bases each). Sample: naive CD4+ T cells from PBMCs. Subset denoted: CD45RA+ positively selected. This clonotype originated in a man younger than 30 in good health. Some clones in this sample may be carry-over from other donors' samples. For the CDR3, the DNA is TGTGCCAGCTCCCTCAACACGGGACGTACCACAGATACGCAGTATTTT. Its protein product is CASSLNTGRTTDTQYF.